This TCR beta chain was found in a study of lymphopenia after photon versus proton radiotherapy. The CDR3 covers 15 residues. V lost 0 bases and J lost 0, with 8 bases in between. Germline CDR1 is MNHNY and CDR2 is SVGAGI (reference sequence). On this clone: Its specificity is unknown.

Study observations and caveats: Oligoclonal CD8+ Temra expansion after nadir drove photon patients' diversity drop. Survival link was tested only in deceased patients; proton benefit remains a possibility. In patients who died, overall survival fell as post-nadir TCR diversity dropped more. Proton therapy kept repertoires fairly stable, unlike photons, which gained effector/memory cells.

Sequencing was performed with immunoSEQ multiplex PCR; in TCRdb, only in-frame clones are kept and a portion is missing. The sample holds 65,000 to 75,000 clones; 80% to 90% are singletons and the top ten take 11%. This chain connects TRBV6-6 to TRBJ1-1, with D hard to call. The source of this sequence is a man at least 80 years old with esophageal cancer. The sequences come from peripheral blood, collected from a patient treated with proton-based radiotherapy. The DNA of the CDR3 is TGTGCCAGCAGTTACTCGATCAGATTGAACACTGAAGCTTTCTTT. It specifies CASSYSIRLNTEAFF.